This entry is about one T cell receptor (beta chain). The antigen remains undetermined. The PCR used 60 Vbeta and 13 Jbeta primers. Here immunoSEQ multiplex PCR was the method, and the copy in TCRdb shows in-frame clones only, minus some. Altogether approximately 190,000 clones are present, approximately 86% being singletons, with the ten largest covering 1.1%. This sample was included in a study of cytomegalovirus exposure and HLA in healthy donors. Findings and caveats of the study: In presence/absence analyses, roughly uniform sequencing depth across donors was assumed. Most TCR sequences proved rare, with some public TCRs found in many donors.

Nominally healthy donors were sampled, though unrecorded immune exposures were likely. Germline-derived CDR1 and CDR2 are LGHNA and YNFKEQ. V lost 2 bases to trimming and J lost 13 bases; unmatched junction nucleotides: 10. CDR3 length: 14 amino acids. This rearrangement joins TRBV4-2 to TRBJ2-1; TRBD2 agrees at 8 bases. The receptor comes from a boy between 2 and 15 years old in good health and CMV-seronegative. The sequenced sample consisted of PBMCs. CDR3: CASSQTGLDSLQFF. The DNA for the CDR3 is TGTGCCAGCAGCCAAACGGGACTAGATAGTCTTCAGTTCTTC.